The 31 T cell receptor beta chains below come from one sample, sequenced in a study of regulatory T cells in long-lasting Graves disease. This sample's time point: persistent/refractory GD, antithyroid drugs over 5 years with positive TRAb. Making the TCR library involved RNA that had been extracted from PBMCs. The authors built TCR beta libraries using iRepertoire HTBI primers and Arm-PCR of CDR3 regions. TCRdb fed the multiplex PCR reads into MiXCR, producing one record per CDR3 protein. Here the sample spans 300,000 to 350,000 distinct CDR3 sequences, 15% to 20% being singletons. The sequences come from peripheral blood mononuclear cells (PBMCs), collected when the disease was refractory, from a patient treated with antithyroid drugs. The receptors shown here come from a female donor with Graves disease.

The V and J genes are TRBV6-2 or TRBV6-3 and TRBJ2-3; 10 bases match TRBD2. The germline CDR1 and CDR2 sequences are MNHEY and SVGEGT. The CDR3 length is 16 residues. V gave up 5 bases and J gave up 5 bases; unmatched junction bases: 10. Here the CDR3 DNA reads TGTGCCAGCAGTCCCCCCCAGCGGGGGGGGTTAGATACGCAGTATTTT. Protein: CASSPPQRGGLDTQYF.

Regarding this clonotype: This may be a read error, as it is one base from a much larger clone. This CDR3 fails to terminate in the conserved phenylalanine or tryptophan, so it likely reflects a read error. CDR3 DNA: TGTGCCAGCAGCTTAGTTGGCGATCCTAAGAGCTACGAGCAGTACTTA. As protein: CASSLVGDPKSYEQYL. This chain joins TRBV11-3 and TRBJ2-7, with no clear D. Trimming took 1 base from V and 3 from J, leaving 16 bases between them. The CDR3 contains 16 residues. CDR1 SGHNT and CDR2 YENEEA come from the germline V gene.

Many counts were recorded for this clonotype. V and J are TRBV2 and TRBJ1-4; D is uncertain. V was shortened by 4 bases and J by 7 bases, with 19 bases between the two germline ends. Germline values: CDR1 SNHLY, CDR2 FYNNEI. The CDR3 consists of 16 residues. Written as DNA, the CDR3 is TGTGCCAGCAGTGGGGAAATCTCAGCACTGGGTGAAAAACTGTTTTTT. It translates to CASSGEISALGEKLFF.

The CDR3 region has the DNA TGTGCCAGCAGTTTTGGGACTAGCAGGACGCAGTATTTT. It translates to CASSFGTSRTQYF. This chain links TRBV28 with TRBJ2-3; 9 positions agree with TRBD2. There are 13 residues in the CDR3. Unmatched junction bases numbered 4, after V lost 3 bases and J lost 9 bases. Germline CDR1 and CDR2: MDHEN and SYDVKM.

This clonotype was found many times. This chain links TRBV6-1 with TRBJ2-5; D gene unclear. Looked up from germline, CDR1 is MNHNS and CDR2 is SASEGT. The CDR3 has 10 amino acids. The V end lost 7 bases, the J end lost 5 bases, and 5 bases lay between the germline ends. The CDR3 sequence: CASNEETQYF. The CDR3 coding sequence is TGTGCCAGCAACGAGGAGACCCAGTACTTC.

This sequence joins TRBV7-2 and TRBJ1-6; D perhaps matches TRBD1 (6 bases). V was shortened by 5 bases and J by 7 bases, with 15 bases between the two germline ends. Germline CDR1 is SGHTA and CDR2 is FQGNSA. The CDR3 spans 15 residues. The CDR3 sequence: CASSEGGTQNSPLHF. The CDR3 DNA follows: TGTGCCAGCAGCGAGGGGGGGACACAAAATTCACCCCTCCACTTT.

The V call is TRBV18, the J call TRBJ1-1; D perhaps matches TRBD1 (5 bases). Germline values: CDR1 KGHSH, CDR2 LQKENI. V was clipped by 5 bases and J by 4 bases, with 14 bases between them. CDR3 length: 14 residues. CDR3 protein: CASSSGRRATEAFF. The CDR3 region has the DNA TGTGCCAGCTCATCGGGACGGCGGGCCACTGAAGCTTTCTTT.

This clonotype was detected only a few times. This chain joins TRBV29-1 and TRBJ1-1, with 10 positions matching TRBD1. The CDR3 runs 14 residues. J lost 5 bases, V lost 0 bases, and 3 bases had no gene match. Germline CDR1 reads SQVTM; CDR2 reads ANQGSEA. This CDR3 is CSVEETGQGTEAFF. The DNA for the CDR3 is TGCAGCGTTGAAGAAACGGGACAGGGGACTGAAGCTTTCTTT.

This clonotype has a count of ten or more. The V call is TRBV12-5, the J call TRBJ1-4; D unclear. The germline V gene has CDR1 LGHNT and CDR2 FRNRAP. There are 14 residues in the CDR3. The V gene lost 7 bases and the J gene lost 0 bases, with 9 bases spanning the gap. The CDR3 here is CASAALATNEKLFF. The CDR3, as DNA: TGTGCTAGTGCTGCCTTGGCAACTAATGAAAAACTGTTTTTT. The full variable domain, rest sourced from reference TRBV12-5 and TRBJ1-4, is DARVTQTPRHKVTEMGQEVTMRCQPILGHNTVFWYRQTMMQGLELLAYFRNRAPLDDSGMPKDRFSAEMPDATLATLKIQPSEPRDSAVYFCASAALATNEKLFFGSGTQLSVL.

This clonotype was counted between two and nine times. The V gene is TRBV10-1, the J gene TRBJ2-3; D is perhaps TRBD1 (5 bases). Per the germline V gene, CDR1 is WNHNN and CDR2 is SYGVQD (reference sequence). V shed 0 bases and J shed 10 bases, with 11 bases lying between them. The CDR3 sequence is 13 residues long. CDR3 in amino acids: CASSESDSRSQYF. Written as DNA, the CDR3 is TGCGCCAGCAGTGAGTCCGACAGCCGTTCGCAGTATTTT.

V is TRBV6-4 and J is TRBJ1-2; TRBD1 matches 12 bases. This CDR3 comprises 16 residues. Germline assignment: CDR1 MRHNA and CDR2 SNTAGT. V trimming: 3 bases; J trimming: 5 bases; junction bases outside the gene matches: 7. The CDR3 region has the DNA TGTGCCAGCAGTGAAGCGGGACAGGGGGCGTATTATGGCTACACCTTC. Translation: CASSEAGQGAYYGYTF.

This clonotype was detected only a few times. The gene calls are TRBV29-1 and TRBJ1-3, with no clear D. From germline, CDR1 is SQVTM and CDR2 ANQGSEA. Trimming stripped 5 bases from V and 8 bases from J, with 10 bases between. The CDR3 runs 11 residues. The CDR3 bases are TGCAGCGTTCTAGCGGACTACACCATATATTTT. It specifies CSVLADYTIYF.

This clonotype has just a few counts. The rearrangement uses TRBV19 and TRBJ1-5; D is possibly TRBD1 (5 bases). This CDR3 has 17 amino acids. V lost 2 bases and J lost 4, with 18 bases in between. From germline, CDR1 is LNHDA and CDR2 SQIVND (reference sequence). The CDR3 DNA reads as TGTGCCAGTAGTATATCTCTCGTTCGACAGCGGAATCAGCCCCAGCATTTT. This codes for CASSISLVRQRNQPQHF. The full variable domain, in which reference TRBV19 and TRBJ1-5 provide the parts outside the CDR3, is DGGITQSPKYLFRKEGQNVTLSCEQNLNHDAMYWYRQDPGQGLRLIYYSQIVNDFQKGDIAEGYSVSREKKESFPLTVTSAQKNPTAFYLCASSISLVRQRNQPQHFGDGTRLSIL.

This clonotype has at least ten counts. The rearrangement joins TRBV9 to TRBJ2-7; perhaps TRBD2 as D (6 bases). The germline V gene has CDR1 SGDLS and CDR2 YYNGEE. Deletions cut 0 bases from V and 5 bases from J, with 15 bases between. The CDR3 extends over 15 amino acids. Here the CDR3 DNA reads TGTGCCAGCAGCGTAGAAGGCGGGCGGGACGACGAGCAGTACTTC. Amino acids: CASSVEGGRDDEQYF.

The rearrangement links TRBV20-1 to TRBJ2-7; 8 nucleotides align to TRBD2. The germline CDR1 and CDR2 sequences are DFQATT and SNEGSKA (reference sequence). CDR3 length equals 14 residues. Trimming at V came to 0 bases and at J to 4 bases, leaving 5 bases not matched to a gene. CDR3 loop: CSARDPGGRYEQYF. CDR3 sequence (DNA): TGCAGTGCTAGAGATCCGGGGGGGCGGTACGAGCAGTACTTC.

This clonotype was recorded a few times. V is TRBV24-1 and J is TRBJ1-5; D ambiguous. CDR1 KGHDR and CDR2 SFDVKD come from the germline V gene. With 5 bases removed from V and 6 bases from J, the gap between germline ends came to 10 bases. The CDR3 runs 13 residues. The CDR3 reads CATSAPRAQPQHF. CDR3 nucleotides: TGTGCCACCAGTGCCCCGCGGGCTCAGCCCCAGCATTTT.

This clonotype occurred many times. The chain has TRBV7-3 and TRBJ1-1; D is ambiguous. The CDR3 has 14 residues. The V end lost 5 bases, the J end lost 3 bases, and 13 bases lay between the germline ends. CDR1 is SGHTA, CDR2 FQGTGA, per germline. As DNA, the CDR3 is TGTGCCAGCAGCCCGGGAAGGGAGTACACTGAAGCTTTCTTT. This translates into CASSPGREYTEAFF.

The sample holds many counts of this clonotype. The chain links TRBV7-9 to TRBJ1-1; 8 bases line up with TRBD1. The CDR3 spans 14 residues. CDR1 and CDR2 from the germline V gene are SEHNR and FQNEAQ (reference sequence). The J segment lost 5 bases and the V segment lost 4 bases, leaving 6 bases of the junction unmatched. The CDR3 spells CASSWTDRGTEAFF. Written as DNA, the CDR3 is TGTGCCAGCAGCTGGACCGACAGGGGTACTGAAGCTTTCTTT.

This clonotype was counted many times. Here the CDR3 reads CASTLQENYGYTF. The CDR3 DNA reads TGTGCCAGCACCCTACAAGAGAACTATGGCTACACCTTC. The chain uses TRBV2 and TRBJ1-2, with D unresolved. In germline, CDR1 is SNHLY, CDR2 FYNNEI. Trimming removed 7 bases from V and 2 bases from J, with 11 bases in between. CDR3 size: 13 residues.

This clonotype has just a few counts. The CDR3: CASSTRRAGGKNIQYF. The CDR3 DNA sequence: TGTGCCAGTAGTACCCGAAGGGCGGGGGGGAAAAACATTCAGTACTTC. The V and J genes are TRBV19 and TRBJ2-4; TRBD2 agrees at 9 bases. This CDR3 region has 16 residues. Trimming took 4 bases from V and 4 from J; bases not matched to a gene: 8. CDR1 and CDR2 (germline): LNHDA, SQIVND (reference sequence).

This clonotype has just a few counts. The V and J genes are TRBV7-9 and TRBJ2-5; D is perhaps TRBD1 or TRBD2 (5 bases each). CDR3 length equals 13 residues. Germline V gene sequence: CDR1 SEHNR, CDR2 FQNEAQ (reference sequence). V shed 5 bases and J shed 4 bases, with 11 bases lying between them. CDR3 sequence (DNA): TGTGCCAGCAGCCTCAACGGGGCAGAGACCCAGTACTTC. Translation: CASSLNGAETQYF.

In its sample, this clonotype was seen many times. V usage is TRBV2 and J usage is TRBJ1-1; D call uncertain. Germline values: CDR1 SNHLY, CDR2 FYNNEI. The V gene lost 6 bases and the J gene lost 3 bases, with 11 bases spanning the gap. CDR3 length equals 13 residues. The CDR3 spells CASSVESHTEAFF. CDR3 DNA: TGTGCCAGCAGCGTGGAGTCGCACACTGAAGCTTTCTTT.

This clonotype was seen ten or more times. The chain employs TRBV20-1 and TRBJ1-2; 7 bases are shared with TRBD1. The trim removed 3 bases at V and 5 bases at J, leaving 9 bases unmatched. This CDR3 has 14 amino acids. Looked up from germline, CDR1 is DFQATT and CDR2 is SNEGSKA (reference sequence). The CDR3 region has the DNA TGCAGTGCTAGCGGTATTGAGGGGGCATATGGCTACACCTTC. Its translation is CSASGIEGAYGYTF.

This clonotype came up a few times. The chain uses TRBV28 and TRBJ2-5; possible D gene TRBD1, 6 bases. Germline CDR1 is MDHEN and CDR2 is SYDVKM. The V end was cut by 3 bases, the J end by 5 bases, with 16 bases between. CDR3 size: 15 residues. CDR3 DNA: TGTGCCAGCAGTTTGCCCAGGGACACGGGGGAGACCCAGTACTTC. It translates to CASSLPRDTGETQYF.

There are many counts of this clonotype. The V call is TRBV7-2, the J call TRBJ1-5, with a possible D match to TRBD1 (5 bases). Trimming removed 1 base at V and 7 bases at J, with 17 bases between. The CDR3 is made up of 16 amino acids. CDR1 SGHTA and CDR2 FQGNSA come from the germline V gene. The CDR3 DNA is TGTGCCAGCAGCTTAGTCTGGGGATGGGGCAGACAGCCCCAGCATTTT. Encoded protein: CASSLVWGWGRQPQHF. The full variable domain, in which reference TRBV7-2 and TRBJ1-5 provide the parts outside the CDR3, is GAGVSQSPSNKVTEKGKDVELRCDPISGHTALYWYRQSLGQGLEFLIYFQGNSAPDKSGLPSDRFSAERTGGSVSTLTIQRTQQEDSAVYLCASSLVWGWGRQPQHFGDGTRLSIL.

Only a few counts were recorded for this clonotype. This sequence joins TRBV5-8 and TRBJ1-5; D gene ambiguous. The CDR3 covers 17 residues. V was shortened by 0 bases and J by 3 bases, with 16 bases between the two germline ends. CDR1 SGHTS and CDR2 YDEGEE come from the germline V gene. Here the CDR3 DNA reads TGTGCCAGCAGCTTGGTTCTAAGAATGGATGACAATCAGCCCCAGCATTTT. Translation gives CASSLVLRMDDNQPQHF. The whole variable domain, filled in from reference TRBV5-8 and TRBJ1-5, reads EAGVTQSPTHLIKTRGQQATLRCSPISGHTSVYWYQQALGLGLQFLLWYDEGEERNRGNFPPRFSGRQFPNYSSELNVNALELEDSALYLCASSLVLRMDDNQPQHFGDGTRLSIL.

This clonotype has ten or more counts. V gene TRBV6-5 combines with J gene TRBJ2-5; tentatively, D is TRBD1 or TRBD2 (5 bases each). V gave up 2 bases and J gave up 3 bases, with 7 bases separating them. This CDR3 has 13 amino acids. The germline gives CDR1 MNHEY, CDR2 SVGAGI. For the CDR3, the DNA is TGTGCCAGCAGTTACGGGGGTGAAGAGACCCAGTACTTC. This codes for CASSYGGEETQYF.

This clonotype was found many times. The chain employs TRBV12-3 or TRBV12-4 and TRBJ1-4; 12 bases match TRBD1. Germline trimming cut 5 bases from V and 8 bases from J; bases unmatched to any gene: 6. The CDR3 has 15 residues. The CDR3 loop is CASSPGTGGYEKLFF. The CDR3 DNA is TGTGCCAGCAGTCCTGGGACAGGGGGCTACGAAAAACTGTTTTTT.

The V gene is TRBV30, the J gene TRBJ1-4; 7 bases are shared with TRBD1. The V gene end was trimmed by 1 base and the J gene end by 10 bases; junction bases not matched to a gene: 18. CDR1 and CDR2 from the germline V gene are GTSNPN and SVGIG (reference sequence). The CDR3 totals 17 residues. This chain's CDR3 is CAWSGQGFAGPGGKLFF. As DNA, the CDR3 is TGTGCCTGGAGTGGACAGGGCTTTGCCGGGCCTGGGGGAAAACTGTTTTTT.

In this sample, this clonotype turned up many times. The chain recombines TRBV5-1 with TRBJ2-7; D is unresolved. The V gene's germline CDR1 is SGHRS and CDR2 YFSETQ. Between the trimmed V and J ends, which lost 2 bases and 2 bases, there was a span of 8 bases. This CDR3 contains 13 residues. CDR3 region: CASSFSLAYEQYF. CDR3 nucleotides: TGCGCCAGCAGCTTTTCTCTGGCCTACGAGCAGTACTTC.

CDR3 bases: TGCGCCAGCAGAGGAGAACGGAGGCCCTACAATGAGCAGTTCTTC. Translating gives CASRGERRPYNEQFF. The chain combines TRBV5-1 with TRBJ2-1, with a weak D call TRBD2 (5 bases). The germline V gene encodes CDR1 SGHRS and CDR2 YFSETQ. This CDR3 has 15 amino acids. Trimming stripped 5 bases from V and 2 bases from J, with 14 bases between.